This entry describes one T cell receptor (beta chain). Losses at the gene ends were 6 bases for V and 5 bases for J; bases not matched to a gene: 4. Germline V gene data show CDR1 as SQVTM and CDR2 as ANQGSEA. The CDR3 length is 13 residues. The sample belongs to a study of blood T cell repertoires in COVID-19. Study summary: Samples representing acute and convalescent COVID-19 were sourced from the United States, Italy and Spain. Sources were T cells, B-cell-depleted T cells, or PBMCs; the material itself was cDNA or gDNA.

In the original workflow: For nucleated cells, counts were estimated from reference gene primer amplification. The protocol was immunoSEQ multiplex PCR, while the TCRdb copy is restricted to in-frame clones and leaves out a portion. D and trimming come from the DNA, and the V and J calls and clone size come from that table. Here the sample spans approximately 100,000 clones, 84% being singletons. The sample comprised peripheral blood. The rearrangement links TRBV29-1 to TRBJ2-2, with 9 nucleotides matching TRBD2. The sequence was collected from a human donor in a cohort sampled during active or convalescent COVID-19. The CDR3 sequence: CSVAGGTTGELFF. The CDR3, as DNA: TGCAGCGTGGCGGGAGGGACGACCGGGGAGCTGTTTTTT.